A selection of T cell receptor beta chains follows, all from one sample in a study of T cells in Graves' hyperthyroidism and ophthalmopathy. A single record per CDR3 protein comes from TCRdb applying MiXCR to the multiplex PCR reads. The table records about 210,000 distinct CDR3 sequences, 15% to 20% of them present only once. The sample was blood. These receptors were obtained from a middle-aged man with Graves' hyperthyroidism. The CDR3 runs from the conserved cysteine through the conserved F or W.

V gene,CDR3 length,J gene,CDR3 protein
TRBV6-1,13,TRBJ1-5,CASRGSSNQPQHF
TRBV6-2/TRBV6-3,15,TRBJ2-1,CASSPTAGGPNEQFF
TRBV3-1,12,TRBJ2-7,CASSQVAYEQYF
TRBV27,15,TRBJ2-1,CASSNNPDTYNEQFF
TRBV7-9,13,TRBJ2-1,CASRASGRNEQFF
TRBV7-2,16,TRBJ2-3,CASSGRGGGREDTQYF
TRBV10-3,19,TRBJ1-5,CAISDGEAAGLISNQPQHF
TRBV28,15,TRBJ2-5,CASSRQGGVWETQYF
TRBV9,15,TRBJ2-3,CASSVDPGTADTQYF
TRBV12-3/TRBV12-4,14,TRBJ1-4,CASRPTAPNEKLFF
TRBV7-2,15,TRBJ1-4,CASSLVGTTNEKLFF
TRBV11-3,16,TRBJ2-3,CASGAGGTSGADTQYF
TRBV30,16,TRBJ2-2,CAWKPGHRVNTGELFF
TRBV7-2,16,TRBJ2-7,CASSPLAIAAQYGQYF
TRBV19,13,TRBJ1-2,CASSLVGNYGYTF
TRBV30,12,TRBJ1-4,CAWSGTNEKLFF
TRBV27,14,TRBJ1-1,CASSLRPGGTEAFF
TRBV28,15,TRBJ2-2,CASRWDREVSGELFF
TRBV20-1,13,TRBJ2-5,CSARGVRLGTQYF
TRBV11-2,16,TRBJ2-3,CASSFTSGTSTDTQYF
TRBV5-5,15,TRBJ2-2,CASSLMTGFTGELFF
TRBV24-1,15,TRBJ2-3,CATSDFASPTDTQYF
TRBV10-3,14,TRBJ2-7,CAISESAGGYEQYF
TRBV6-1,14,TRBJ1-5,CASSYGGQTQPQHF
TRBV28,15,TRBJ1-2,CASSHRGGGGNGYTF
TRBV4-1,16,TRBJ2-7,CASSGWTSGRGSEQYF
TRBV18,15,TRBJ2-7,CASSPGRGNTYEQYF
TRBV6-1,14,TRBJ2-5,CASSPGQRQETQYF
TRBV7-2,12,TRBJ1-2,CASSYPAYGYTF
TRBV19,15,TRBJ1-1,CASSSPGQGSTEAFF
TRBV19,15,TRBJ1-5,CASSIEWGGNQPQHF